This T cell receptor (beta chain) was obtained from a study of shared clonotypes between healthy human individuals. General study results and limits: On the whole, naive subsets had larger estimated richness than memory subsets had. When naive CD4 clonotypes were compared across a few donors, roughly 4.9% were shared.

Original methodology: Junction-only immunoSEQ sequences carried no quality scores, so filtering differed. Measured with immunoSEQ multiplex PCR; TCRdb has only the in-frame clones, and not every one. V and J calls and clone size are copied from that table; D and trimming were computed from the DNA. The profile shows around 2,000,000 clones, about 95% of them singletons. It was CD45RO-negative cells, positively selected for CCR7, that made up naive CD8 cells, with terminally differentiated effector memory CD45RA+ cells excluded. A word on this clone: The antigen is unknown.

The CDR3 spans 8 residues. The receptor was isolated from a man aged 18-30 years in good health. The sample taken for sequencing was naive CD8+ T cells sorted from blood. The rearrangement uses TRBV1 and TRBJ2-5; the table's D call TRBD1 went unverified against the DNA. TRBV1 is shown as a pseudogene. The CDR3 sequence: CTDRAQYF. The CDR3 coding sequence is TGCACAGACAGGGCTCAGTACTTC.